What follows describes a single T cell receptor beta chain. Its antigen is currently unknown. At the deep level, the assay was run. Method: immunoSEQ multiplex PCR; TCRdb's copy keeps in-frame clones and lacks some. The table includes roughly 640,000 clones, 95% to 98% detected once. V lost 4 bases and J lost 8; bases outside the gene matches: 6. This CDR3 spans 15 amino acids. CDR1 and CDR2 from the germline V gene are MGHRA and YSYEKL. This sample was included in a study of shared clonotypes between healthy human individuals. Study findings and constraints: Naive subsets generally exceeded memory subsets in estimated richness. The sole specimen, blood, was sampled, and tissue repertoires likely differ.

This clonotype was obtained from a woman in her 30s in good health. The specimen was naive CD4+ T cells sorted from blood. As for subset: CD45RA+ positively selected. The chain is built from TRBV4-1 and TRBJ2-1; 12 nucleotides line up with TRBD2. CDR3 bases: TGCGCCAGCAGCCGGGCTAGCGGGAGGGTGTATGAGCAGTTCTTC. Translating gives CASSRASGRVYEQFF.